This is a list of T cell receptor beta chains from one sample in a study of T-cell reconstitution after alpha-beta-depleted transplantation in children. TCRdb re-called the PCR reads with MiXCR, one entry per CDR3 protein. The sample consists of about 610,000 distinct CDR3 sequences, about 11% of them appearing once. Material: PBMCs from the stem cell graft donor, obtained from the stem cell graft. The receptors were sampled from a human donor who donated a stem cell graft to a child with acute myeloid leukemia. Each CDR3 is given with its conserved first and last residue. Fields, in order: V gene, clone size, D gene, J gene, CDR3 DNA, CDR3 protein. A D gene is named only where the DNA matches it firmly. Some rows mark clone size as missing; the rest say once, few, many or name a class of expanded clone.

TRBV20-1,many,TRBD2,TRBJ2-7,TGCAGTGCTAGGGGACTAGCGGGAGACAACGAGCAGTACTTC,CSARGLAGDNEQYF
TRBV2,few,TRBD2,TRBJ2-3,TGTGCCAGCAGGGCTAGCGGGAGAACTAGCACAGATACGCAGTATTTT,CASRASGRTSTDTQYF
TRBV5-1,-,-,TRBJ2-5,TGCGCCAGCAGCTTGATAACTCAAGAGACCCAGTACTTC,CASSLITQETQYF
TRBV20-1,many,-,TRBJ2-1,TGCAGTGCTAGAGATCTGGCGGGTCGCTCCTACAATGAGCAGTTCTTC,CSARDLAGRSYNEQFF
TRBV24-1,-,-,TRBJ1-4,TGTGCCACCAAAATGATTAATGAAAAACTGTTTTTT,CATKMINEKLFF
TRBV6-5,many,TRBD1,TRBJ2-5,TGTGCCAGCAGTTTTGGACAGGGGCCGCAGTACTTC,CASSFGQGPQYF
TRBV20-1,many,-,TRBJ2-5,TGCAGTGTCGACTTCGGGGGCCAAGAGACCCAGTACTTC,CSVDFGGQETQYF
TRBV7-9,-,-,TRBJ2-3,TGTGCCAGCAGCTTAGTTGGCGAGAACACAGATACGCAGTATTTT,CASSLVGENTDTQYF
TRBV20-1,-,TRBD2,TRBJ2-2,TGCAGTGCTCAAGAGGGCGGGAGGAACACCGGGGAGCTGTTTTTT,CSAQEGGRNTGELFF
TRBV5-6,few,TRBD2,TRBJ2-2,TGTGCCAGCAGCCGGTCCCCGGGACTAGCGTTTCGCACCGGGGAGCTGTTTTTT,CASSRSPGLAFRTGELFF
TRBV10-3,few,-,TRBJ1-2,TGTGCCATCAGTGAGTCGGGTACTAACTATGGCTACACCTTC,CAISESGTNYGYTF
TRBV12-3/TRBV12-4,few,-,TRBJ1-5,TGTGCCAGCCTTCATGGCGGGGAATATCAGCCCCAGCATTTT,CASLHGGEYQPQHF
TRBV20-1,many,-,TRBJ2-7,TGCAGTGCTGGCGAGGGCGGCAGCTCCTACGAGCAGTACTTC,CSAGEGGSSYEQYF
TRBV24-1,few,TRBD1,TRBJ2-6,TGTGCCACCAGTGATGCCAGGGGGCCCGGGGCCAACGTCCTGACTTTC,CATSDARGPGANVLTF
TRBV5-1,few,-,TRBJ2-5,TGCGCCAGCAGCTTGGATGGGAGGAAGACCCAGTACTTC,CASSLDGRKTQYF
TRBV19,-,TRBD2,TRBJ2-6,TGTGCCAGTACCGATAGGAGCGGGAGATCCTCTGGGGCCAACGTCCTGACTTTC,CASTDRSGRSSGANVLTF
TRBV5-1,few,TRBD1,TRBJ2-3,TGCGCCAGCAGCTCACAGGGACAGGGAGTACCAGATACGCAGTATTTT,CASSSQGQGVPDTQYF
TRBV11-2,-,-,TRBJ2-1,TGTGCCAGCAGCCTACTAAGGACTGGAGGCAATGAGCAGTTCTTC,CASSLLRTGGNEQFF